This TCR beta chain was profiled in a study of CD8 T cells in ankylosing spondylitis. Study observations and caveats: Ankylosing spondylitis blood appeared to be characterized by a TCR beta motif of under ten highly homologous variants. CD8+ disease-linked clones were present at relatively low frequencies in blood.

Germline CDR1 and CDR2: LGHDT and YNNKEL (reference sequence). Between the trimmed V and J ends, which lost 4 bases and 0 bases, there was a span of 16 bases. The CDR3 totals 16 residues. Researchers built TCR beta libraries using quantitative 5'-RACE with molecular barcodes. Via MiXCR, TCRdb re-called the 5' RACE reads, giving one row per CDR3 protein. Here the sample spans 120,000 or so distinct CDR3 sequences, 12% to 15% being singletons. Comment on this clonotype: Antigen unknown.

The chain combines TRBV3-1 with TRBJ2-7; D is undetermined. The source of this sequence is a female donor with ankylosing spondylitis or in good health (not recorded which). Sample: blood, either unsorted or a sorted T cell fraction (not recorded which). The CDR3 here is CASSPRKVVGSYEQYF. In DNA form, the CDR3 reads TGTGCCAGCAGCCCCCGGAAGGTGGTGGGCTCCTACGAGCAGTACTTC.